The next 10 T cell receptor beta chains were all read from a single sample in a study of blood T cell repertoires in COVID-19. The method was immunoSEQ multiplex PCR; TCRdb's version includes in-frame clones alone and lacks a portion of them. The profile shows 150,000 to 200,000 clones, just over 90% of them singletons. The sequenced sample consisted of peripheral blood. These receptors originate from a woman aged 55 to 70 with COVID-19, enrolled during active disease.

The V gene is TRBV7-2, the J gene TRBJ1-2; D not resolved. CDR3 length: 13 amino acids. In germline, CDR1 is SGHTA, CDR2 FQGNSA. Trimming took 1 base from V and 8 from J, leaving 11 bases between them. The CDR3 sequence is CASSLGREWGYTF. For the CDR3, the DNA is TGTGCCAGCAGCTTAGGGAGGGAGTGGGGCTACACCTTC.

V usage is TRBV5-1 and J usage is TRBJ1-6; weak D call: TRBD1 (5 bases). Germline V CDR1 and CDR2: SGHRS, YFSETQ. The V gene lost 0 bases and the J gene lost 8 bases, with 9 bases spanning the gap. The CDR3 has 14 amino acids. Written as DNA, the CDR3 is TGCGCCAGCAGCTTGGAAAGGGGTGATTCACCCCTCCACTTT. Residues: CASSLERGDSPLHF.

Here the CDR3 reads CASSVEGANEKLFF. The CDR3 DNA reads TGTGCCAGCAGCGTAGAGGGGGCTAATGAAAAACTGTTTTTT. The V gene is TRBV9, the J gene TRBJ1-4; D is perhaps TRBD1 (6 bases). The CDR3 has 14 amino acids. V gave up 0 bases and J gave up 3 bases, with 6 bases separating them. From germline, CDR1 is SGDLS and CDR2 YYNGEE.

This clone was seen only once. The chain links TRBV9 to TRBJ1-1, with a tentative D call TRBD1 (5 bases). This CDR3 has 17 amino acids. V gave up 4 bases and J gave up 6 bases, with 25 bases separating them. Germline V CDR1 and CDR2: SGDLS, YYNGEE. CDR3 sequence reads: CASSLSPPEAGFAEAFF. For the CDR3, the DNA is TGTGCCAGCAGCCTATCACCCCCCGAGGCAGGGTTCGCTGAAGCTTTCTTT.

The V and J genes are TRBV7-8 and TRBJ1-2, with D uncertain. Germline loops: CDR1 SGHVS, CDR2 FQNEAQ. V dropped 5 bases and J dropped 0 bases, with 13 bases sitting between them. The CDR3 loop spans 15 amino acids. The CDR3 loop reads CASSPNFGANYGYTF. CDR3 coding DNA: TGTGCCAGCAGCCCCAACTTCGGGGCTAACTATGGCTACACCTTC.

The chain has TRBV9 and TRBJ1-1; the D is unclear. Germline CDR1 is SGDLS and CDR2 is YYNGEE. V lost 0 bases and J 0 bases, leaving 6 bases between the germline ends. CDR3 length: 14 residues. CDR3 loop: CASSVGHLNTEAFF. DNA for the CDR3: TGTGCCAGCAGCGTAGGACATCTGAACACTGAAGCTTTCTTT. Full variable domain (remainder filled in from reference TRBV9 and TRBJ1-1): DSGVTQTPKHLITATGQRVTLRCSPRSGDLSVYWYQQSLDQGLQFLIQYYNGEERAKGNILERFSAQQFPDLHSELNLSSLELGDSALYFCASSVGHLNTEAFFGQGTRLTVV.

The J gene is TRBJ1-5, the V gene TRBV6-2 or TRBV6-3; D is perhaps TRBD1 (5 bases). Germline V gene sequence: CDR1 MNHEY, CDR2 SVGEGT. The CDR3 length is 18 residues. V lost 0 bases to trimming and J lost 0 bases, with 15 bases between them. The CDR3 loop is CASSYSKTDYYSNQPQHF. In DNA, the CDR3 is TGTGCCAGCAGTTACTCTAAGACAGATTATTATAGCAATCAGCCCCAGCATTTT.

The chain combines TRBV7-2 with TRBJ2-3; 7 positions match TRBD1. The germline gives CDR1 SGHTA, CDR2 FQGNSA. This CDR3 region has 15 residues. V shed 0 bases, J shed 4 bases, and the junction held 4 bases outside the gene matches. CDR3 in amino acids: CASSLARGPPDTQYF. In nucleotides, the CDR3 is TGTGCCAGCAGCTTAGCGAGGGGGCCGCCAGATACGCAGTATTTT.

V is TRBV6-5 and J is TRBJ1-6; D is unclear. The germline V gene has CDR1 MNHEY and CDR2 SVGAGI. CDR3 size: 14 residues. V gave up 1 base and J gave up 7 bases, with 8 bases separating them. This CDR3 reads CASSYLRENSPLHF. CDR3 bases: TGTGCCAGCAGTTACTTACGGGAAAATTCACCCCTCCACTTT.

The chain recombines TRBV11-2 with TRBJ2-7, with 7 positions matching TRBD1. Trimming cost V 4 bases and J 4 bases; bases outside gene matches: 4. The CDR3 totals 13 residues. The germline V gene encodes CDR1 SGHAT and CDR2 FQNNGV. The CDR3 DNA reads TGTGCCAGCAGCTACAGGGGTAGGTACGAGCAGTACTTC. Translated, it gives CASSYRGRYEQYF. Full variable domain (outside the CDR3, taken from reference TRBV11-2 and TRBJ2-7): EAGVAQSPRYKIIEKRQSVAFWCNPISGHATLYWYQQILGQGPKLLIQFQNNGVVDDSQLPKDRFSAERLKGVDSTLKIQPAKLEDSAVYLCASSYRGRYEQYFGPGTRLTVT.